This TCR beta chain stems from a study of T cell responses to AZD1222 COVID-19 vaccine. CDR1 SGHRS and CDR2 YFSETQ come from the germline V gene. Trimming shortened V by 4 bases and J by 2 bases, and 12 bases separated the two germline ends. The CDR3 has 14 amino acids. Repertoires were generated with immunoSEQ multiplex PCR, while TCRdb's copy carries only in-frame clones and drops some. Of fewer than 70,000 clones in the sample, more than 60% were seen once. The origin of this receptor is an adult who received the AZD1222 COVID-19 vaccine. V gene TRBV5-1 combines with J gene TRBJ1-1, with D possibly TRBD1 on 6 matching bases. The source was peripheral blood, collected 28 days after the second AZD1222 dose. The CDR3 region is CASSPPDRNTEAFF. In DNA form, the CDR3 reads TGCGCCAGCAGCCCCCCGGACAGAAACACTGAAGCTTTCTTT.